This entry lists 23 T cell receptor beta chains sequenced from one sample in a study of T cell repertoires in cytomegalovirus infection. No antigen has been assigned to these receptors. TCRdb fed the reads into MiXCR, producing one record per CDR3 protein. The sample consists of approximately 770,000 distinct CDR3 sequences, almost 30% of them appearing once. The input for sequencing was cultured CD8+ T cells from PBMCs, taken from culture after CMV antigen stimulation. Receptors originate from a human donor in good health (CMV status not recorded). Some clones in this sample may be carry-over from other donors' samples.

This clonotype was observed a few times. The CDR3 is CASIAGGPGGNEQFF. The DNA for the CDR3 is TGTGCCAGCATCGCGGGGGGTCCAGGAGGCAATGAGCAGTTCTTC. V gene TRBV5-4 combines with J gene TRBJ2-1; TRBD2 matches at 8 bases. Germline CDR1 is SGHNT and CDR2 is YYREEE (reference sequence). Trimming took 6 bases from V and 6 from J; bases not matched to a gene: 11. This CDR3 is built from 15 residues. The whole variable domain, filled in from reference TRBV5-4 and TRBJ2-1, reads ETGVTQSPTHLIKTRGQQVTLRCSSQSGHNTVSWYQQALGQGPQFIFQYYREEENGRGNFPPRFSGLQFPNYSSELNVNALELDDSALYLCASIAGGPGGNEQFFGPGTRLTVL.

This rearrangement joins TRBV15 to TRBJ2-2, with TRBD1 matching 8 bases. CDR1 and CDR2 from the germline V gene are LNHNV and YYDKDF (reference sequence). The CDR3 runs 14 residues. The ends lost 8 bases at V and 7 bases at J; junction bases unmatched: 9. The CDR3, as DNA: TGTGCCACCTCACCGGGACAGGATATCGGGGAGCTGTTTTTT. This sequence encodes CATSPGQDIGELFF.

The CDR3 here is CASSPLGRGPTDTQYF. CDR3 in DNA: TGTGCCAGCTCCCCCCTCGGGCGGGGGCCCACAGATACGCAGTATTTT. The chain uses TRBV7-6 and TRBJ2-3; D is possibly TRBD2 (7 bases). V shed 8 bases and J shed 2 bases, with 20 bases lying between them. CDR3 length: 16 residues. Germline V gives CDR1 SGHVS, CDR2 FNYEAQ.

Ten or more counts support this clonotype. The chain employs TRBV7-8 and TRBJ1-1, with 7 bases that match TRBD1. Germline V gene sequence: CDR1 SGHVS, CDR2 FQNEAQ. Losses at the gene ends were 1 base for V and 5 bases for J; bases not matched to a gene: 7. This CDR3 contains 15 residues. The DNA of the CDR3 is TGTGCCAGCAGCTTAGTAGGAGGGGGCCGAACTGAAGCTTTCTTT. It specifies CASSLVGGGRTEAFF.

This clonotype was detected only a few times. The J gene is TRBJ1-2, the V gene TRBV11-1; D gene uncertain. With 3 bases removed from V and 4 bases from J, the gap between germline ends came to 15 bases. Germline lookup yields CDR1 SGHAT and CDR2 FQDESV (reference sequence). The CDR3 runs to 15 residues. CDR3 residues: CASSFGEKRVYGYTF. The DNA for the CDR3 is TGTGCCAGCAGCTTCGGTGAGAAGAGAGTCTATGGCTACACCTTC. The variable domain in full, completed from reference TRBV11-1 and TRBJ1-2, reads EAEVAQSPRYKITEKSQAVAFWCDPISGHATLYWYRQILGQGPELLVQFQDESVVDDSQLPKDRFSAERLKGVDSTLKIQPAELGDSAMYLCASSFGEKRVYGYTFGSGTRLTVV.

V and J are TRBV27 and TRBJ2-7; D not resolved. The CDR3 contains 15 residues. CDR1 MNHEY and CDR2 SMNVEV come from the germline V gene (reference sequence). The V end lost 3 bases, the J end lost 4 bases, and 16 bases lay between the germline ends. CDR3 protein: CASSFLGSGGYEQYV. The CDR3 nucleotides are TGTGCCAGCAGTTTTCTCGGGTCGGGCGGATACGAGCAGTACGTC.

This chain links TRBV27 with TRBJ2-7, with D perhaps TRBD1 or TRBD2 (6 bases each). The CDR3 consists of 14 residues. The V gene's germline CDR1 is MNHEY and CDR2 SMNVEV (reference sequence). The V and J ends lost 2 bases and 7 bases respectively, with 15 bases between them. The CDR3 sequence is CASSLGYRAGEQYV. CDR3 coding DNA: TGTGCCAGCAGTTTAGGATACAGGGCGGGGGAGCAGTACGTC.

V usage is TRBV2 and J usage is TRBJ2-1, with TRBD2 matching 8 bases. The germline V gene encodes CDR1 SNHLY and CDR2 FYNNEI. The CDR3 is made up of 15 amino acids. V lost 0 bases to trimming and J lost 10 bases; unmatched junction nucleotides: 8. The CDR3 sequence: CASSEAPGGGMEQFF. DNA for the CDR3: TGTGCCAGCAGTGAAGCGCCGGGGGGGGGCATGGAGCAGTTCTTC.

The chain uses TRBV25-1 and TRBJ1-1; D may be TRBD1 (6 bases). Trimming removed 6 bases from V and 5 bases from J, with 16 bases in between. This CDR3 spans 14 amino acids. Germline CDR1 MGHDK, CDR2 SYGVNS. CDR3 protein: CASSGQGWKTEAFF. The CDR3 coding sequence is TGTGCCAGCAGCGGCCAGGGGTGGAAGACTGAAGCTTTCTTT.

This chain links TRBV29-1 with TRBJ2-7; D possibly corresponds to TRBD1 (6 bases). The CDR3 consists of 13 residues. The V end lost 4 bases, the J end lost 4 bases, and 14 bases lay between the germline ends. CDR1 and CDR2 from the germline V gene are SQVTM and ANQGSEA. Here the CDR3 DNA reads TGCAGCGTTGGCGTTAACAGGGTGTACGAGCAGTACGTC. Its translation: CSVGVNRVYEQYV.

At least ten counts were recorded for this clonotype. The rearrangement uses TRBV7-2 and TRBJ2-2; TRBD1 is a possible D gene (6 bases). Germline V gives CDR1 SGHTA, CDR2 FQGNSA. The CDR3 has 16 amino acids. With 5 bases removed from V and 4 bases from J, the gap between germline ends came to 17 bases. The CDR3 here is CASSPPKDSPTGELFF. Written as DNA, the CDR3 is TGTGCCAGCAGCCCCCCGAAGGACAGCCCCACCGGGGAGCTGTTTTTT.

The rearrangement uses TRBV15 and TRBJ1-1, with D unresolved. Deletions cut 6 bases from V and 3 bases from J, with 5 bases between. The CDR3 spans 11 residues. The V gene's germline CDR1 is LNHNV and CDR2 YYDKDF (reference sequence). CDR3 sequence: CATRRDTEAFF. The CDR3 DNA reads TGTGCCACCAGACGGGACACTGAAGCTTTCTTT.

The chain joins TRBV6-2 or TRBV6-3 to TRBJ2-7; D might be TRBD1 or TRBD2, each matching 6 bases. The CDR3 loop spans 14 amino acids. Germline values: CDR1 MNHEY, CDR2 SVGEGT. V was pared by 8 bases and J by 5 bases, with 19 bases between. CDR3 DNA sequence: TGTGCCAGCCAACGAGATGGGGGGCTCCACGAGCAGTACGTC. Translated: CASQRDGGLHEQYV.

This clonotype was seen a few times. CDR3 in amino acids: CASSSGFGYYNSPLHF. CDR3 in DNA: TGTGCCAGCAGTTCAGGATTTGGGTACTATAATTCACCCCTCCACTTT. This rearrangement joins TRBV27 to TRBJ1-6, with D hard to call. Germline-derived CDR1 and CDR2 are MNHEY and SMNVEV (reference sequence). V was shortened by 4 bases and J by 3 bases, with 13 bases between the two germline ends. This CDR3 has 16 amino acids.

The CDR3 here is CSAISRGRKTGELFF. Written as DNA, the CDR3 is TGCAGCGCTATAAGCAGGGGGCGTAAAACCGGGGAGCTGTTTTTT. The chain uses TRBV29-1 and TRBJ2-2, with 8 positions matching TRBD1. Germline CDR1 SQVTM, CDR2 ANQGSEA. This CDR3 is 15 amino acids long. J was trimmed by 5 bases and V by 7 bases; bases with no gene match: 12.

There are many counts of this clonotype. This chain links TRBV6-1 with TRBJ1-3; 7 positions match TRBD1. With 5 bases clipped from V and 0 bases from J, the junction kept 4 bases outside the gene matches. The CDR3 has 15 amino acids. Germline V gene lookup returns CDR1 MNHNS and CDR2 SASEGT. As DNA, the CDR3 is TGTGCCAGCAGTCGGACAGGTAGCTCTGGAAACACCATATATTTT. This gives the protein CASSRTGSSGNTIYF.

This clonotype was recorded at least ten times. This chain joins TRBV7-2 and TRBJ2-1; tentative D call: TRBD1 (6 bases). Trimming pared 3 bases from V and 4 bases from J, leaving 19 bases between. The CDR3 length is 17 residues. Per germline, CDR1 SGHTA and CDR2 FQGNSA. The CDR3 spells CASSFEQGLTKYNEQFF. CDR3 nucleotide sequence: TGTGCCAGCAGCTTCGAACAGGGCTTAACCAAGTACAATGAGCAGTTCTTC.

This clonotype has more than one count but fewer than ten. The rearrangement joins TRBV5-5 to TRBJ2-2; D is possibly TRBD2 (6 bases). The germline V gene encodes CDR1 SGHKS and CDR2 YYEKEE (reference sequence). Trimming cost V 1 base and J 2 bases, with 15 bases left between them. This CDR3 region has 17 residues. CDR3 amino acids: CASSLFRGGKNTGELFF. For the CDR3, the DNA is TGTGCCAGCAGCTTGTTTCGTGGGGGGAAAAACACCGGGGAGCTGTTTTTT.

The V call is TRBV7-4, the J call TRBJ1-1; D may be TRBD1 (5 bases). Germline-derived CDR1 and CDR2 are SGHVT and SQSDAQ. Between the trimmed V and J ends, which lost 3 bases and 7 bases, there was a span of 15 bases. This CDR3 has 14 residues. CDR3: CASSLTGGSLEAFF. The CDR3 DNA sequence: TGTGCCAGCAGCTTGACCGGGGGGTCCCTTGAAGCTTTCTTT.

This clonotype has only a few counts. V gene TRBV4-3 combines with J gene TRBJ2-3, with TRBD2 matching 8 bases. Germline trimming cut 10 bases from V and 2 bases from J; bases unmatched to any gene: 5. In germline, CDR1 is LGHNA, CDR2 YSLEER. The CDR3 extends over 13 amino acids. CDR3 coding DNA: TGCGCCACCCGGGGGGGGGACACAGATACGCAGTATTTT. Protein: CATRGGDTDTQYF.

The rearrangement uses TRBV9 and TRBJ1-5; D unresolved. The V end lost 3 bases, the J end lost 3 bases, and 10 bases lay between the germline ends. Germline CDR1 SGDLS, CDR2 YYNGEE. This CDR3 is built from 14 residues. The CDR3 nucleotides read TGTGCCAGCAGCGCGGGAGGGAACAATCAGCCCCAGCATTTT. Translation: CASSAGGNNQPQHF.

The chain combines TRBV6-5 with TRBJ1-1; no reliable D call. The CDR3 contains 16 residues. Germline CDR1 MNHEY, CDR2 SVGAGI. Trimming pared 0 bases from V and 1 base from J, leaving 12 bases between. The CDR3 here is CASSYSTGVQNTEAFF. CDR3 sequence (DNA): TGTGCCAGCAGTTACTCCACCGGGGTGCAGAACACTGAAGCTTTCTTT.

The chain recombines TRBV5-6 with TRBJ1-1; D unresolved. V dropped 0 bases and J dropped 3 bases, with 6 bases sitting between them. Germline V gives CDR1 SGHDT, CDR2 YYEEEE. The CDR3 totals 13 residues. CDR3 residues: CASSLGYHTEAFF. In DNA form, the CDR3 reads TGTGCCAGCAGCTTGGGGTATCACACTGAAGCTTTCTTT.